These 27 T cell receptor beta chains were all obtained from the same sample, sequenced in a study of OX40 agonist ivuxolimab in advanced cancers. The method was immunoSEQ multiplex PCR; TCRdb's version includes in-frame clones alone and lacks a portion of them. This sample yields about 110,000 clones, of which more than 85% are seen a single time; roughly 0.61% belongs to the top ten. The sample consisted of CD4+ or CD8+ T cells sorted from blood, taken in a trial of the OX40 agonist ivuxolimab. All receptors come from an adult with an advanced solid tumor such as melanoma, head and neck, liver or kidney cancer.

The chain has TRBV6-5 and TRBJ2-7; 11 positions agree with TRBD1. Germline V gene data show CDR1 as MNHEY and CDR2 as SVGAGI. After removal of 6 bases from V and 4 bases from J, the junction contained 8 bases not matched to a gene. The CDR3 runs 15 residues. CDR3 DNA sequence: TGTGCCAGCAGACCGGGACAGGGGGAGATATACGAGCAGTACTTC. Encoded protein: CASRPGQGEIYEQYF.

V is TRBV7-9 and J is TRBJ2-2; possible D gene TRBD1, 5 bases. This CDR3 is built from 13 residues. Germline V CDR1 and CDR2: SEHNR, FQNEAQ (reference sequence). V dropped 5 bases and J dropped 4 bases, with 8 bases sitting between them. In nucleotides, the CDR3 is TGTGCCAGCAGCCTCAGGGTCACCGGGGAGCTGTTTTTT. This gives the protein CASSLRVTGELFF.

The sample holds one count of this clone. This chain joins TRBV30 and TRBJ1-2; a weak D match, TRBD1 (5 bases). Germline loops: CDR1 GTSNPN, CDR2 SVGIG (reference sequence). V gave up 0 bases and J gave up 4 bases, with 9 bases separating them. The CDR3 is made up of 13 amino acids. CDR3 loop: CAWSVAGFYGYTF. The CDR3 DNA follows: TGTGCCTGGAGTGTGGCAGGGTTCTATGGCTACACCTTC. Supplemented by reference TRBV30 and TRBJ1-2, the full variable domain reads SQTIHQWPATLVQPVGSPLSLECTVEGTSNPNLYWYRQAAGRGLQLLFYSVGIGQISSEVPQNLSASRPQDRQFILSSKKLLLSDSGFYLCAWSVAGFYGYTFGSGTRLTVV.

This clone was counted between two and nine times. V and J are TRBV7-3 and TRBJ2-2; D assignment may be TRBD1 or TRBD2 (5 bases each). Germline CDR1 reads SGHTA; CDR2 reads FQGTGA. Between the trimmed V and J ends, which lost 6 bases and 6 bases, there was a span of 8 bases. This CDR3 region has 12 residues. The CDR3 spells CASSRGAGELFF. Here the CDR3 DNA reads TGTGCCAGCAGTAGAGGGGCCGGGGAGCTGTTTTTT.

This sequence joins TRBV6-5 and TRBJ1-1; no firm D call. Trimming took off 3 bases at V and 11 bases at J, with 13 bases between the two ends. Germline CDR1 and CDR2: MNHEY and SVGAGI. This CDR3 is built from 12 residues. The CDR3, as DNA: TGTGCCAGCAGTTATAGGGTGACGGGGGCTTTCTTT. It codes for CASSYRVTGAFF.

CDR3 nucleotide sequence: TGTGCCAGCTCACGTGGGACAGTCCTCAAGGGCACTGAAGCTTTCTTT. Translated, it gives CASSRGTVLKGTEAFF. The V gene is TRBV18, the J gene TRBJ1-1, with TRBD1 identical over 7 bases. Germline V gene lookup returns CDR1 KGHSH and CDR2 LQKENI. CDR3 size: 16 residues. Trimming cost V 4 bases and J 4 bases; bases outside gene matches: 12.

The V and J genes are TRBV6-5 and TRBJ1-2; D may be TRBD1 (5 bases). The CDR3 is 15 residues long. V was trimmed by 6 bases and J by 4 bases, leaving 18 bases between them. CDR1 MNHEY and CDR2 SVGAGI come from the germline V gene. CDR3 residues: CASSYGAVDSYGYTF. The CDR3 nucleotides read TGTGCCAGCAGCTACGGGGCCGTAGACAGCTATGGCTACACCTTC.

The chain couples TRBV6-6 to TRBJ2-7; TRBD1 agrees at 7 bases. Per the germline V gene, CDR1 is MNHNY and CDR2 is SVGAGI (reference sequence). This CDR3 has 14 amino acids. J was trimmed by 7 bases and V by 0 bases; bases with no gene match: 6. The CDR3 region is CASSYSPQGLEQYF. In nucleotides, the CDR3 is TGTGCCAGCAGTTACTCGCCACAGGGGCTAGAGCAGTACTTC.

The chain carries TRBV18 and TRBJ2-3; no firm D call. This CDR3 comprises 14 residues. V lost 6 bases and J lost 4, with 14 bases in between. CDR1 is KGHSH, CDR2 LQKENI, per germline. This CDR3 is CASSPPGSPDTQYF. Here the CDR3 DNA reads TGTGCCAGCTCTCCCCCCGGAAGCCCAGATACGCAGTATTTT.

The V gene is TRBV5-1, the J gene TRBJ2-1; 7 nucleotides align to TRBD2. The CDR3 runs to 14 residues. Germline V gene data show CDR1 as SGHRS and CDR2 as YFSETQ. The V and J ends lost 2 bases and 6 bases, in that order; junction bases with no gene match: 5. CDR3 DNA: TGCGCCAGCAGCTTAAAAGCTAGCGGCAATGAGCAGTTCTTC. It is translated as CASSLKASGNEQFF.

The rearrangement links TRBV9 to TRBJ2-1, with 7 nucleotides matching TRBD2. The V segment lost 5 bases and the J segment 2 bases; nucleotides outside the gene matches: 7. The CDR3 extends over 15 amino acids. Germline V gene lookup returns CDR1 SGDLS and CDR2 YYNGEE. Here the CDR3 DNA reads TGTGCCAGCAGTCGGGGCGGGGGACCCTACAATGAGCAGTTCTTC. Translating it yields CASSRGGGPYNEQFF.

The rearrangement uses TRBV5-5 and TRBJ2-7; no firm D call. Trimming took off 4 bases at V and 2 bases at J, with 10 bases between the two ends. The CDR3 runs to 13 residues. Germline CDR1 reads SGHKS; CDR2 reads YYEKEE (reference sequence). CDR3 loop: CASSPGSPYEQYF. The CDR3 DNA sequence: TGTGCCAGCAGCCCAGGCTCCCCCTACGAGCAGTACTTC.

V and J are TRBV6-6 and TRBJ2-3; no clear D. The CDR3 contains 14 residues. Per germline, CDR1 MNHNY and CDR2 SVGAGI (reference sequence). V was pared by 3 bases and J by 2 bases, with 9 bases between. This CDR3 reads CASSYFGPTDTQYF. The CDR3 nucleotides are TGTGCCAGCAGTTATTTTGGGCCCACAGATACGCAGTATTTT.

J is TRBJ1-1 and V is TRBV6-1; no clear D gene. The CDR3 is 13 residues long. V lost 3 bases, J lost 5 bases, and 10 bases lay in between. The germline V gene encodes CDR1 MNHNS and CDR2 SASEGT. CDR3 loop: CASSDQGITEAFF. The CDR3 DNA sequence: TGTGCCAGCAGTGATCAAGGGATTACTGAAGCTTTCTTT.

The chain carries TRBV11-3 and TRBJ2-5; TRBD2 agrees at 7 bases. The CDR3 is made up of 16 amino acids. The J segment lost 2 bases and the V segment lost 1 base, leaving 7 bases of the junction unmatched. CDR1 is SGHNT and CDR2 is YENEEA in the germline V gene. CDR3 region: CASSLVMGGGQETQYF. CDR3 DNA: TGTGCCAGCAGCTTAGTCATGGGCGGGGGTCAAGAGACCCAGTACTTC.

The CDR3: CASSPGRPGTDTQYF. The CDR3 nucleotides read TGTGCCAGCAGTCCCGGGAGGCCGGGGACAGATACGCAGTATTTT. The rearrangement joins TRBV2 to TRBJ2-3; 7 bases are a match to TRBD2. Germline values: CDR1 SNHLY, CDR2 FYNNEI. V shed 5 bases and J 3 bases; nucleotides not matched to a gene: 8. The CDR3 extends over 15 amino acids.

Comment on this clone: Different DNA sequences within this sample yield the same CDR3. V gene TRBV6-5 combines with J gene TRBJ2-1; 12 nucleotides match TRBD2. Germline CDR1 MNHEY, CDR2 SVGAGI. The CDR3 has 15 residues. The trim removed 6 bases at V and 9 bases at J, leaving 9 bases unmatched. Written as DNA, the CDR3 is TGTGCCAGCAGCCCGCTAGCGGGGGGGCGGGGTGAGCAGTTCTTC. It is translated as CASSPLAGGRGEQFF.

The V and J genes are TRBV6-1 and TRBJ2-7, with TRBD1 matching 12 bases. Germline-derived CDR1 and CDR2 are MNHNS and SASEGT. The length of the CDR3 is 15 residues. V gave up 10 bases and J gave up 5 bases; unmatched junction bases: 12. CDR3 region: CATQQPGQGANEQYF. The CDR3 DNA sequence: TGTGCCACCCAACAACCGGGACAGGGGGCGAACGAGCAGTACTTC.

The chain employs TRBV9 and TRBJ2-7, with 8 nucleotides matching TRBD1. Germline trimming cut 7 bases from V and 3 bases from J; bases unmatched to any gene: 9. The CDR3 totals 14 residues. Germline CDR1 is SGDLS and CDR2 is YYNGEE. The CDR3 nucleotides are TGTGCCAGCCCAACTCAGGACAGGGACTACGAGCAGTACTTC. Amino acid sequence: CASPTQDRDYEQYF.

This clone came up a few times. The CDR3 sequence: CAWSVGRDTQYF. The CDR3 DNA reads TGTGCCTGGAGTGTAGGGAGGGATACGCAGTATTTT. The chain uses TRBV30 and TRBJ2-3; weak D call: TRBD2 (6 bases). There are 12 residues in the CDR3. Trimming removed 0 bases from V and 6 bases from J, with 7 bases in between. The germline gives CDR1 GTSNPN, CDR2 SVGIG (reference sequence).

This CDR3 is CASRAGQVDAQYF. The CDR3 DNA reads TGTGCCAGCAGGGCGGGACAGGTGGACGCCCAGTACTTC. The chain links TRBV2 to TRBJ2-5; 8 nucleotides match TRBD1. This CDR3 spans 13 amino acids. Trimming took 6 bases from V and 9 from J; bases not matched to a gene: 9. The germline V gene has CDR1 SNHLY and CDR2 FYNNEI.

The CDR3 DNA is TGTGCCATCAGTGCGGATACAGATACGCAGTATTTT. Translation gives CAISADTDTQYF. This chain links TRBV10-3 with TRBJ2-3; no reliable D call. The V end lost 4 bases, the J end lost 3 bases, and 5 bases lay between the germline ends. CDR1 ENHRY and CDR2 SYGVKD come from the germline V gene. CDR3 length: 12 amino acids.

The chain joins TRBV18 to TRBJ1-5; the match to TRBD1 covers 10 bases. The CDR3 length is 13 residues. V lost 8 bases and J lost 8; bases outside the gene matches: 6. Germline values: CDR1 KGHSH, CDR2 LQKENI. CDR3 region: CASRRTGGEPQHF. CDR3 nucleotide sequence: TGTGCCAGCCGTCGGACAGGGGGGGAGCCCCAGCATTTT.

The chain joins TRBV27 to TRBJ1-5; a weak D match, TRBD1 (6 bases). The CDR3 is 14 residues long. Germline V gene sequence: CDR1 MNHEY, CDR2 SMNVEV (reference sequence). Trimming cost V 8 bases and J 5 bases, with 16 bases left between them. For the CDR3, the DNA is TGTGCCAGCCGTCCTAGGACAGTTGATCAGCCCCAGCATTTT. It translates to CASRPRTVDQPQHF.

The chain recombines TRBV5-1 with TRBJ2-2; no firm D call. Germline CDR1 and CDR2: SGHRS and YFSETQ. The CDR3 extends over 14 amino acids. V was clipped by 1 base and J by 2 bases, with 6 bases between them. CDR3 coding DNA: TGCGCCAGCAGCTTGCTAAAAAACACCGGGGAGCTGTTTTTT. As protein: CASSLLKNTGELFF.

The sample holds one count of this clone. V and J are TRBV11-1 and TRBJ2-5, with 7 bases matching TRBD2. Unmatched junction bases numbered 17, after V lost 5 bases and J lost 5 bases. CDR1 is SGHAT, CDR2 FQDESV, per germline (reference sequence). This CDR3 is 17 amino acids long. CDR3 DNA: TGTGCCAGCAGCCCCCTGGGGGGGAACCCACCTTTGGAGACCCAGTACTTC. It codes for CASSPLGGNPPLETQYF.

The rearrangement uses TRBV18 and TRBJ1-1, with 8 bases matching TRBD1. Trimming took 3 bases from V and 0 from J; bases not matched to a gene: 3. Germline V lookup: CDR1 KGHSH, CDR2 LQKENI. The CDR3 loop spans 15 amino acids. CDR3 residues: CASSPTGQVNTEAFF. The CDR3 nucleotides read TGTGCCAGCTCACCTACGGGACAGGTGAACACTGAAGCTTTCTTT.